The 4 T cell receptor beta chains listed next were all sequenced from one sample in a study of T cell changes during pregnancy in multiple sclerosis. Measured with immunoSEQ multiplex PCR; TCRdb has only the in-frame clones, and not every one. The sample has some 68,000 clones; 92% are singletons. Sequencing used peripheral blood, obtained in the second trimester of pregnancy. The receptors here all came from a female donor in good health, enrolled as a control in a pregnancy study.

The gene calls are TRBV27 and TRBJ2-2; no reliable D call. In germline, CDR1 is MNHEY, CDR2 SMNVEV (reference sequence). The CDR3 has 12 amino acids. Trimming cost V 5 bases and J 4 bases, with 5 bases left between them. The CDR3 loop is CASSELTGELFF. The DNA of the CDR3 is TGTGCCAGCAGTGAGCTCACCGGGGAGCTGTTTTTT.

This sequence joins TRBV18 and TRBJ2-7; D may be TRBD1 (6 bases). With 6 bases removed from V and 6 bases from J, the gap between germline ends came to 12 bases. This CDR3 has 12 amino acids. Germline V gene sequence: CDR1 KGHSH, CDR2 LQKENI. The CDR3 loop reads CASSLQTGEQYF. The CDR3 coding sequence is TGTGCCAGCTCGCTTCAGACAGGCGAGCAGTACTTC.

This chain links TRBV5-4 with TRBJ1-1; D unclear. The CDR3 is 13 amino acids. V shed 9 bases and J shed 1 base, with 13 bases lying between them. CDR1 is SGHNT and CDR2 is YYREEE in the germline V gene (reference sequence). The CDR3 protein is CATRQQSNTEAFF. The CDR3 bases are TGTGCCACCCGACAACAATCGAACACTGAAGCTTTCTTT.

This chain joins TRBV2 and TRBJ2-1; 12 bases agree with TRBD2. The CDR3 runs to 15 residues. The germline V gene has CDR1 SNHLY and CDR2 FYNNEI. With V trimmed by 6 bases and J by 10 bases, 10 bases remained unmatched. The CDR3 DNA follows: TGTGCCAGCAGCCTCACTAGCGGGAGGTCGGGGGAGCAGTTCTTC. Its protein is CASSLTSGRSGEQFF.